This TCR beta chain appears in the sequencing data of a study of CD8 T cells in Susac syndrome. Study findings and constraints: The study's TCR sequencing and HLA analysis covered a relatively small number of individuals, and the study acknowledged this.

The CDR3 is made up of 19 amino acids. Reverse transcription of 0.5 to 1 ug RNA was performed with random hexamers. An immunoSEQ multiplex PCR generated amplified TCR beta CDR3 products spanning 54 Vbeta and 13 Jbeta. In TCRdb, the immunoSEQ multiplex PCR reads were re-called with MiXCR into one record per CDR3 protein. This sample carries about 240,000 distinct CDR3 sequences, almost 97% of them seen once, and the ten largest clones take approximately 0.094%. To note about this clonotype: Antigen: not known.

Material for sequencing was CD4+ T cells from PBMCs. The chain couples TRBV21-1 to TRBJ2-5; TRBD2, as called in the table, went unchecked against the DNA. TRBJ2-7 matches the DNA end more closely, so the J call is doubtful. TRBV21-1 represents a pseudogene. This TCR came from a human donor with Susac syndrome. Here the CDR3 reads CASSNPPRSGRRISYEQYF. The CDR3, as DNA: TGTGCCAGCAGCAACCCCCCCCGTAGCGGGAGACGGATTTCCTACGAGCAGTACTTC.